This TCR beta chain was found in a study of blood T cell repertoires in COVID-19 (dated by TCRdb to 2018 to 2021). Study-wide context: Recovered participants in ImmuneRACE Cohort 3 were defined as having two consecutive negative NP/OP PCR tests, clearance from a healthcare professional, or resolution of symptoms. The collaborator samples originated in the United States, Italy and Spain and spanned the acute and convalescent phases of COVID-19. Where available, HLA class I and class II types were taken from metadata supplied by the sample provider and were not determined by assay-based typing. Sample metadata almost always included a de-identified subject ID, COVID-19 status, age in years and sex. The material from the prospective study consisted of cDNA or gDNA derived from T cells, B-cell-depleted T cells, or PBMCs. Subjects who had been exposed to COVID-19, were actively infected with it, or had recovered from it provided the deeply sampled blood TCRbeta repertoires that made up the dataset. The repertoires were released in a freely available public database intended as a resource for research on the immune response to SARS-CoV-2. Samples were obtained from the ongoing ImmuneRACE study (first 160 participants) and from 950 to 1,500 subjects provided by 6 global collaborators. Points the paper makes about the study in general: The quantity of clinical and demographic metadata differed by source and by participant and was supplied without curation.

As concerns this clone: It lacks a known antigen. No base quality values were provided; no much bigger clone lies one nucleotide off.

Participants in the prospective study were enrolled through a virtual design, were aged about 18 to 89 years, and lived in 24 United States geographic areas. Cohort assignment in the prospective study relied on participant-reported clinical history from a screening survey and a study questionnaire. In the prospective study, mobile phlebotomists collected whole blood, serum and a nasopharyngeal or oropharyngeal swab from each participant. Additional blood draws and questionnaires over a 2-month period could optionally be provided by prospective study participants. Blood samples from the prospective study were shipped frozen or at room temperature prior to DNA extraction. The immunoSEQ Assay, a bias-controlled multiplex PCR, was used to amplify TCRbeta CDR3 regions from genomic DNA. Under the source paper's analysis protocol: The number of nucleated cells in each sample was estimated by amplification of reference gene primers within the assay. To quantify the absolute abundance of each unique TCRbeta CDR3 rearrangement, sequence reads were collapsed and filtered. For each sample, productive Simpson clonality was calculated as the square root of Simpson's diversity index across productive rearrangements. Not all clones reach the TCRdb copy of this immuneACCESS table, which keeps in-frame sequences only. Checked studies attribute under half of the gap to unresolved V genes and leave the rest unexplained. Clone size and V and J calls were adopted from that table, with D and trimming inferred from the DNA. The sample table lists approximately 190,000 clones, around 87% of them with a count of one. The top ten clonotypes cover 20% to 25% of the sample.

Including cysteine and phenylalanine, the CDR3 has 13 amino acids. The sequence is cut down to CDR3 DNA, 39 bases in frame from base 1. Reading the germline V gene (reference sequence) gives CDR1 LNHDA and CDR2 SQIVND. At the junction V is shortened by 5 bases and J by 5 bases, with 13 bases in between. The clonotype originates from a woman between 40 and 50 years old in a cohort exposed to, infected with or recovered from COVID-19 (not recorded which). The V and J segments used are TRBV19 and TRBJ2-7; the D gene lacks a confident call. The sample taken for sequencing was PBMCs or T cells enriched from blood (not recorded which). The CDR3 region reads CASSSTGWDEQYF. Here is the DNA: TGTGCCAGTAGTTCTACCGGGTGGGACGAGCAGTACTTC.